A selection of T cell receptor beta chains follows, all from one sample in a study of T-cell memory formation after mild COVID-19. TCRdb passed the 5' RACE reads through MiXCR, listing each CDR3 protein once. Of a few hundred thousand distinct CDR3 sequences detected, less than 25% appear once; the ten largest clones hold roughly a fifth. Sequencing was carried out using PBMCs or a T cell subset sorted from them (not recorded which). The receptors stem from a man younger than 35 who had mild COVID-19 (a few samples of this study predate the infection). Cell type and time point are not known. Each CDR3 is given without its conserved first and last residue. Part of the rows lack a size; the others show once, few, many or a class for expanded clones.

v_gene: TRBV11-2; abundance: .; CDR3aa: ASTLLFVNTQY
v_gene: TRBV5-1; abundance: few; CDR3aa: ASSSGPNYGYT
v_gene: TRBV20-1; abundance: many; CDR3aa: SADPGLAHNEQF
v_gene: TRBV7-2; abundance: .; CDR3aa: ASSFRTGGEETQY
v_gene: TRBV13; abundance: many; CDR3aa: ASSKTGFAEKLF
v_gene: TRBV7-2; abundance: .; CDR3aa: ASLPTSSYNEQF
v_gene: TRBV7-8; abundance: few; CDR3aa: ASSPHRVVAAYNEQF
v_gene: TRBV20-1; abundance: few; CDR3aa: SAIGGDRETQY
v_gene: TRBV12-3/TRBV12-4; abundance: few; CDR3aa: ASSFAGLGQPQH
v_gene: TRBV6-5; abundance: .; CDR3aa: ASSYFIGQANEKLF
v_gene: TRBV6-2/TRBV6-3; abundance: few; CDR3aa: ASSRSRDRWTGANVLT
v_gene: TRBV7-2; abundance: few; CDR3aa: ASSLMVSSYNEQF
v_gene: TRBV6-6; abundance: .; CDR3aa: ASSYAGGRGTEAF
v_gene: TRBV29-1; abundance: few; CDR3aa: SVGTTGNYGYT
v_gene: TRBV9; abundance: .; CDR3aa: ASSVTGDPYEQY
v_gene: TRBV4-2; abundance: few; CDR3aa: ASSQDPQRSHNEQF
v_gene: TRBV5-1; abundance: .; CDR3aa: ASSLVGTEEQF
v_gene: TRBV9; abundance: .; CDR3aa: ASSVGQDPGGPQH
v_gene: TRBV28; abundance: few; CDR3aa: ASRTDGYNSPLH
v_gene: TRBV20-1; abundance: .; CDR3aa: SAPRSGGRDEKLF
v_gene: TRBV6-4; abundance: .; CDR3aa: ASSDYQATINTIY
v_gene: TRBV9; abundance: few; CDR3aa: ASSVGRWETQY
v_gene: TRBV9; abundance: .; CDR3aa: ASSVVPGDSYEQY
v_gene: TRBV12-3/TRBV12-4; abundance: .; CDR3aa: ASSPGTGWNQPQH
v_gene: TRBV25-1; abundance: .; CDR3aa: ASVGDNSPLH
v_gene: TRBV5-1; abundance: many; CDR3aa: ASSLGTNGGELF